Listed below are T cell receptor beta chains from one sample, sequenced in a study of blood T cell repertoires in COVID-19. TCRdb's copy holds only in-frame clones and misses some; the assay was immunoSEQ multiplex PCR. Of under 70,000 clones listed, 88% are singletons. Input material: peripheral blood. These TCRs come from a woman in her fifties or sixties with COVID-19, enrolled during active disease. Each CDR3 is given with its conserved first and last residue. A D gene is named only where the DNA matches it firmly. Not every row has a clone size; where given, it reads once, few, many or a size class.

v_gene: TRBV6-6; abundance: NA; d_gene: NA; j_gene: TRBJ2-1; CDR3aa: CASRTSGSSYNEQFF; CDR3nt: TGTGCCAGCAGGACCAGCGGTAGCTCCTACAATGAGCAGTTCTTC
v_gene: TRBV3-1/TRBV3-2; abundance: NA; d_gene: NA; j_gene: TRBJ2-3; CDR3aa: CASSQEEDSSTDTQYF; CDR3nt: TGTGCCAGCAGCCAAGAAGAAGACAGTAGCACAGATACGCAGTATTTT
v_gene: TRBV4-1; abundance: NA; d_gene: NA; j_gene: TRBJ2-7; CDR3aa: CASSQEGVAFYEQYF; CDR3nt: TGCGCCAGCAGCCAAGAGGGAGTTGCGTTCTACGAGCAGTACTTC
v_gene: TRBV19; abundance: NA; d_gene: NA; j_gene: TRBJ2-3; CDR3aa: CASSIPGADTQYF; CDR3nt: TGTGCCAGTAGTATCCCAGGGGCAGATACGCAGTATTTT
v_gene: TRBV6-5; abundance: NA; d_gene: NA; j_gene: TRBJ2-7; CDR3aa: CASSISGYSYEQYF; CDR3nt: TGTGCCAGCAGCATTAGCGGTTACTCCTACGAGCAGTACTTC
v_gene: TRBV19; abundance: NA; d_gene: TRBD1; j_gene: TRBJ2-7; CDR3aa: CASGTGLNEQYF; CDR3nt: TGTGCCAGTGGGACAGGGTTGAACGAGCAGTACTTC
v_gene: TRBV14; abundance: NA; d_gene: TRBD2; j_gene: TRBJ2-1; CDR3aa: CASSQVLSSGGNEQFF; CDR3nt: TGTGCCAGCAGCCAAGTCCTTTCTAGCGGGGGCAATGAGCAGTTCTTC
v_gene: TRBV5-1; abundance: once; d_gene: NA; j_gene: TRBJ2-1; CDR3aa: CASSLGGPGNEQFF; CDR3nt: TGCGCCAGCAGCTTGGGGGGCCCCGGAAATGAGCAGTTCTTC
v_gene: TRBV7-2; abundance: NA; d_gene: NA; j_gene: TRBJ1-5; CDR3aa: CASSLGAGDPSNQPQHF; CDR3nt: TGTGCCAGCAGCTTAGGGGCAGGGGACCCTAGCAATCAGCCCCAGCATTTT
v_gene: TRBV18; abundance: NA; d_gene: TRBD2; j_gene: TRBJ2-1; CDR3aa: CASSPPVLAGVPYNEQFF; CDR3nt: TGTGCCAGCTCACCACCGGTCCTAGCGGGAGTACCATACAATGAGCAGTTCTTC
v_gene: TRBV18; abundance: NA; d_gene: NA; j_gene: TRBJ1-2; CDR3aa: CASSPPSMPQANYGYTF; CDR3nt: TGTGCCAGCTCACCACCATCTATGCCACAGGCTAACTATGGCTACACCTTC
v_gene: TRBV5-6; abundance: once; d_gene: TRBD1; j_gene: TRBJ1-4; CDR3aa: CASSLRPGGEKLFF; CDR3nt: TGTGCCAGCAGCTTGAGGCCAGGGGGCGAAAAACTGTTTTTT
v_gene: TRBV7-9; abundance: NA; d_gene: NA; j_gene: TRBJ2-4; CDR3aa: CASSLAYGETLFQYF; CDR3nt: TGTGCCAGCAGCTTAGCGTATGGAGAGACCCTTTTTCAGTACTTC
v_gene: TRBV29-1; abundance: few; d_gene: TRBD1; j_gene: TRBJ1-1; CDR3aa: CSVGGQMNTEAFF; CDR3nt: TGCAGCGTTGGGGGACAGATGAACACTGAAGCTTTCTTT
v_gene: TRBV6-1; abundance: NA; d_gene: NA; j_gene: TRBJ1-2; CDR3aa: CASSEDRGGGGYGYTF; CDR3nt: TGTGCCAGCAGTGAAGACCGCGGGGGGGGAGGTTATGGCTACACCTTC
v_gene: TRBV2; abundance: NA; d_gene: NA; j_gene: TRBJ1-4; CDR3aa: CASSGLAGTNEKLFF; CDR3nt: TGTGCCAGCAGTGGGTTGGCCGGGACTAATGAAAAACTGTTTTTT
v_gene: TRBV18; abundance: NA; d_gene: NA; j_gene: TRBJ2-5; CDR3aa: CASSPTATETQYF; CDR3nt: TGTGCCAGCTCACCGACAGCCACAGAGACCCAGTACTTC
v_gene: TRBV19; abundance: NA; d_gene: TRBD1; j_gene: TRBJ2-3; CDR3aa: CASGTGSTDTQYF; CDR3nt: TGTGCCAGCGGGACAGGGAGCACAGATACGCAGTATTTT